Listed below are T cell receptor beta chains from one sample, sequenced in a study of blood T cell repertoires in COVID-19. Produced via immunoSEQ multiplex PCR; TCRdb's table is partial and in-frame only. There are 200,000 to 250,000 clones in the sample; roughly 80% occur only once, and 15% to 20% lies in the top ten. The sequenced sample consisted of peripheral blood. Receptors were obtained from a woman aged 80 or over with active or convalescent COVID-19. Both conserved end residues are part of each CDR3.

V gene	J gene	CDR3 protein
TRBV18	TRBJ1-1	CASSPTVGQVVNTEAFF
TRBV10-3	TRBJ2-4	CAISERPGQLAKNIQYF
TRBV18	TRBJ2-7	CASSRTSGQYYEQYF
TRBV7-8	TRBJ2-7	CASSKSSSTYEQYF
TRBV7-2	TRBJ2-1	CASSLARDRDQFF
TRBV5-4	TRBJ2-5	CASSLGSYQETQYF
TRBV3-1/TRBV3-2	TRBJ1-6	CASSQGGGGNSPLHF
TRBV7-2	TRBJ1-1	CASSQVGNTEAFF
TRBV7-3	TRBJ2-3	CASSARLAGGLGTDTQYF
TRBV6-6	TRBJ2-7	CASSYLTGTGGVEQYF
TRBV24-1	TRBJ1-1	CATSDLFGGAEAFF
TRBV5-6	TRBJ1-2	CASSPDRGYGYTF
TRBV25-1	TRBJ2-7	CASSEHGQPLGSASRQYF
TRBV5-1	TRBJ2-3	CASKERGGTDTQYF
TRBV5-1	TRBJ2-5	CASSLMPSGGPQETQYF
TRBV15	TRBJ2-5	CATTPTIYQETQYF
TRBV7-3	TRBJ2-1	CASSPRGPSYNEQFF
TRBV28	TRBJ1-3	CASSSTGKGNTIYF
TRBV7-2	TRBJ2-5	CASSSGTTRETQYF
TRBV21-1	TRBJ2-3	CASSQGHRGRTDTQYF
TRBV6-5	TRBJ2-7	CASSTPGTGWEQYF
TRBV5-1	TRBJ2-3	CASNFRDTQYF
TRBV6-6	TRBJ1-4	CASSPVNRGGEKLFF
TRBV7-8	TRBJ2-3	CASSRRVLAGTDTQYF
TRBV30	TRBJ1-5	CAWSAGQRSNQPQHF
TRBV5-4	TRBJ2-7	CASTSREGRGNEQYF
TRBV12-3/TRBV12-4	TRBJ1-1	CASSDDRLEAFF
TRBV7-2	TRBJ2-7	CASQSHPSTLGVYEQYF
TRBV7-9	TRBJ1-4	CASSFYGEKLFF
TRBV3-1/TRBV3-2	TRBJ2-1	CASSQGLAPNEQFF
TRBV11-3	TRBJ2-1	CASSLNGLAGYNEQFF
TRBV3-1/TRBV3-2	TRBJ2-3	CASSQDGQETDTQYF
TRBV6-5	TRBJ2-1	CASSRLAGVSQEQFF
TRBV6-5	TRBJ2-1	CASNPGTGGDEQFF
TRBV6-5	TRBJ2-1	CASSLAGGSSYNEQFF
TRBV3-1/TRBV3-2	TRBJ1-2	CASSRTENDYGYTF
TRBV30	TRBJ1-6	CAWTPLRGYSPLHF
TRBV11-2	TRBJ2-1	CASSLASHVPFGNEQFF
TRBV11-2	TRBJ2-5	CASSPRVGGEETQYF
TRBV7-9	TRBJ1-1	CASGLPGQPEAFF
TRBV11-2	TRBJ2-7	CASRETSPVNEQYF
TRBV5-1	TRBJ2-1	CASSQGGSYNEQFF
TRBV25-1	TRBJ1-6	CASSDPRQGVDSPLHF
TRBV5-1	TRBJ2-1	CASGMTSPNKNEQFF
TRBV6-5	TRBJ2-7	CASSFGNYEQYF
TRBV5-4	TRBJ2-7	CASSFKSGVLRGQYF
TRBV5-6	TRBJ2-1	CASSPRDSANTEQFF